One TCR beta chain is described in this entry. Its antigen is as yet unknown. TCRdb analysed the 5' RACE reads with MiXCR anew, one entry per CDR3 protein. There are roughly 100,000 distinct CDR3 sequences in the sample; roughly 8.3% occur only once, and 9.9% lies in the top ten. The data were taken from a study of CD8 T cells in ankylosing spondylitis. Findings and limits, study-wide: In peripheral blood, disease-linked CD8+ clones occurred at relatively low frequencies.

The specimen was blood, either unsorted or a sorted T cell fraction (not recorded which). The TCR sequence derives from a male donor with ankylosing spondylitis or in good health (not recorded which).

CDR3 DNA: TGTGCCAGCAGCTCTAGGGCTAGCGGGGGAGGAGATACGCAGTATTTT. Amino acid sequence: CASSSRASGGGDTQYF. This chain uses TRBV7-2 with TRBJ2-3; 10 nucleotides line up with TRBD2. V lost 4 bases and J lost 5; bases outside the gene matches: 9. There are 16 residues in the CDR3. CDR1 is SGHTA, CDR2 FQGNSA, per germline.